The next 9 T cell receptor beta chains were all read from a single sample in a study of T cell repertoires in cytomegalovirus infection. MiXCR, run by TCRdb on the reads, gives a single entry per CDR3 protein. The sample holds about 700,000 distinct CDR3 sequences, roughly 33% seen once. These TCRs' antigens remain unknown. This specimen was cultured PBMCs, taken from culture after CMV antigen stimulation. These receptors were taken from a human donor in good health (CMV status not recorded). Some clones in this sample may be carry-over from other donors' samples.

The J gene is TRBJ1-1, the V gene TRBV28; D is undetermined. The ends were cut back, 7 bases at V and 4 bases at J, with 13 bases in the middle. The CDR3 has 13 residues. From germline, CDR1 is MDHEN and CDR2 SYDVKM. CDR3 DNA: TGTGCCAGCAATAACGAGCGCATCACTGAAGCTTTCTTT. Translating it yields CASNNERITEAFF.

V is TRBV7-2 and J is TRBJ2-2, with 8 nucleotides matching TRBD2. Germline lookup yields CDR1 SGHTA and CDR2 FQGNSA. The CDR3 contains 20 residues. The V gene end was trimmed by 3 bases and the J gene end by 1 base; junction bases not matched to a gene: 16. The CDR3 DNA is TGTGCCAGCAGCTTCTCGACTCTGAGTTTCGCGGGGGGGAACACCGGGGAGCTGTTTTTT. Encoded protein: CASSFSTLSFAGGNTGELFF.

V usage is TRBV7-2 and J usage is TRBJ1-2; 8 nucleotides match TRBD1. The V gene's germline CDR1 is SGHTA and CDR2 FQGNSA. The CDR3 sequence is 16 residues long. Unmatched junction bases numbered 11, after V lost 5 bases and J lost 3 bases. CDR3 protein: CASSLDRDYSHYGYTF. In DNA, the CDR3 is TGTGCCAGCAGCCTGGACAGGGACTATTCACACTATGGCTACACCTTC.

This clonotype was counted only a few times. The chain recombines TRBV4-2 with TRBJ1-2; unclear D gene. The CDR3 covers 12 residues. Per the germline V gene, CDR1 is LGHNA and CDR2 is YNFKEQ. The germline V and J ends were trimmed by 0 bases and 1 base, with 0 bases remaining between them. CDR3 sequence reads: CASSQDNYGYTF. The CDR3, as DNA: TGTGCCAGCAGCCAAGATAACTATGGCTACACCTTC.

The chain uses TRBV12-3 or TRBV12-4 and TRBJ2-5, with D possibly matching TRBD1 (6 bases). This CDR3 is 14 amino acids long. V lost 2 bases and J 3 bases, leaving 10 bases between the germline ends. The CDR3 DNA sequence: TGTGCCAGCAGTTTATGGCAGGGGAAAGAGACCCAGTACTTC. It codes for CASSLWQGKETQYF.

V usage is TRBV12-3 or TRBV12-4 and J usage is TRBJ1-5; 9 bases fit TRBD1. With V trimmed by 4 bases and J by 5 bases, 3 bases remained unmatched. CDR3 size: 14 residues. CDR3 DNA sequence: TGTGCCAGCAGTTGGGACAGGGTAGATCAGCCCCAGCATTTT. It is translated as CASSWDRVDQPQHF.

V is TRBV7-2 and J is TRBJ2-4; 8 bases are a match to TRBD2. Germline CDR1 reads SGHTA; CDR2 reads FQGNSA. The CDR3 has 16 residues. After removal of 2 bases from V and 1 base from J, the junction contained 4 bases not matched to a gene. The CDR3: CASSLRREEAKNIQYF. The CDR3 bases are TGTGCCAGCAGCTTACGGCGGGAGGAGGCCAAAAACATTCAGTACTTC. The whole variable domain, filled in from reference TRBV7-2 and TRBJ2-4, reads GAGVSQSPSNKVTEKGKDVELRCDPISGHTALYWYRQSLGQGLEFLIYFQGNSAPDKSGLPSDRFSAERTGGSVSTLTIQRTQQEDSAVYLCASSLRREEAKNIQYFGAGTRLSVL.

This clonotype came up a few times. The chain has TRBV20-1 and TRBJ1-5; D remains ambiguous. CDR1 is DFQATT, CDR2 SNEGSKA, per germline (reference sequence). This CDR3 contains 14 residues. V dropped 3 bases and J dropped 0 bases, with 9 bases sitting between them. The DNA of the CDR3 is TGCAGTGCTAGTGGTGGGAATAGCAATCAGCCCCAGCATTTT. This translates into CSASGGNSNQPQHF.

The V and J genes are TRBV20-1 and TRBJ2-1; possibly TRBD2 for D (5 bases). The V and J ends lost 0 bases and 6 bases respectively, with 18 bases between them. The CDR3 extends over 16 amino acids. Germline lookup yields CDR1 DFQATT and CDR2 SNEGSKA (reference sequence). The CDR3 loop reads CSARDVGGGGGNEQFF. For the CDR3, the DNA is TGCAGTGCTAGAGATGTAGGCGGAGGAGGAGGCAATGAGCAGTTCTTC.